These T cell receptor beta chains were read from a single sample in a study of control samples from healthy donors and cancer patients. Sequencing used immunoSEQ multiplex PCR; TCRdb keeps in-frame clones, though not all of them. Of tens of thousands of clones listed, about nine tenths were seen once; the top ten hold about an eighth. The material sequenced was blood. The receptors were gathered from a woman between 70 and 85 years old in good health. CDR3s include the opening cysteine and the closing phenylalanine or tryptophan. The D gene is left open where the match is weak. Where a row states a size, it is once, few, many or the class of an expanded clone; other rows omit it.

V: TRBV11-2
size: -
D: TRBD2
J: TRBJ2-1
DNA: TGTGCCAGCAGCTCCACGGCGGGAGCTAATGCGCAGTTCTTC
CDR3: CASSSTAGANAQFF

V: TRBV6-1
size: -
D: TRBD1
J: TRBJ1-6
DNA: TGTGCCAGCAGTGGGCCCGGGACAGGGGGATTTTATAATTCACCCCTCCACTTT
CDR3: CASSGPGTGGFYNSPLHF

V: TRBV9
size: -
D: -
J: TRBJ1-3
DNA: TGTGCCAGCAGTCCCGGACAGTCCTCTGGAAACACCATATATTTT
CDR3: CASSPGQSSGNTIYF

V: TRBV4-2
size: -
D: -
J: TRBJ1-1
DNA: TGTGCCAGCAGCCAGCAACGAACAGAGAACACTGAAGCTTTCTTT
CDR3: CASSQQRTENTEAFF

V: TRBV7-2
size: -
D: TRBD1
J: TRBJ1-1
DNA: TGTGCCAGCAGCGTGACAGGGAAGGGCACTGAAGCTTTCTTT
CDR3: CASSVTGKGTEAFF

V: TRBV9
size: once
D: -
J: TRBJ1-6
DNA: TGTGCCAGCAGCGTAGACCTCTATAATTCACCCCTCCACTTT
CDR3: CASSVDLYNSPLHF

V: TRBV18
size: -
D: TRBD2
J: TRBJ2-1
DNA: TGTGCCAGCTCACCGCGCCTAGCGGGGCCAAATGAGCAGTTCTTC
CDR3: CASSPRLAGPNEQFF

V: TRBV10-3
size: few
D: TRBD1
J: TRBJ1-1
DNA: TGTGCCATCAGGGCCCTGGACAGGCTAAACACTGAAGCTTTCTTT
CDR3: CAIRALDRLNTEAFF

V: TRBV5-1
size: once
D: -
J: TRBJ1-3
DNA: TGCGCCAGCAGCTTGGCCGGGGGCACACTATCTGGAAACACCATATATTTT
CDR3: CASSLAGGTLSGNTIYF

V: TRBV19
size: -
D: -
J: TRBJ1-2
DNA: TGTGCCAGTAGTATGAAAGGGGCAGTGGATGGCTACACCTTC
CDR3: CASSMKGAVDGYTF

V: TRBV5-4
size: -
D: TRBD1
J: TRBJ1-2
DNA: TGTGCCAGCAGGTTACAGGGGAGCGATGGCTACACCTTC
CDR3: CASRLQGSDGYTF

V: TRBV19
size: -
D: -
J: TRBJ1-5
DNA: TGTGCCACTTCTACGCAGACTAGCAATCAGCCCCAGCATTTT
CDR3: CATSTQTSNQPQHF

V: TRBV19
size: -
D: -
J: TRBJ1-4
DNA: TGTGCCAGTAGCGGCTCGGGAAACCGAGGAGCAACTAATGAAAAACTGTTTTTT
CDR3: CASSGSGNRGATNEKLFF

V: TRBV18
size: -
D: -
J: TRBJ1-1
DNA: TGTGCCAGCTCACCAGGGACGGTCGAAATTACCAACCGGGCTTTCTTT
CDR3: CASSPGTVEITNRAFF

V: TRBV6-6
size: -
D: -
J: TRBJ1-2
DNA: TGTGCAATATCCCCGGCGGACCTATATGGCTACACCTTC
CDR3: CAISPADLYGYTF

V: TRBV2
size: -
D: -
J: TRBJ1-2
DNA: TGTGCCAGCAGTGTAGCGGGGGGCAGGGGAAACTATGGCTACACCTTC
CDR3: CASSVAGGRGNYGYTF

V: TRBV7-9
size: -
D: TRBD2
J: TRBJ2-1
DNA: TGTGCCAGCACCCGGTTCGGTAGCGGGTCATACAATGAGCAGTTCTTC
CDR3: CASTRFGSGSYNEQFF

V: TRBV5-6
size: -
D: TRBD1
J: TRBJ1-4
DNA: TGTGCCAGCAGCGGACTACCGGGACAGGGGGATGAAAAACTGTTTTTT
CDR3: CASSGLPGQGDEKLFF